Below, one T cell receptor beta chain is given with its context. Only a few counts were recorded for this clonotype. It lacks a known antigen. Base quality data are lacking; no much larger clone is found one base away. The germline V gene (reference sequence) yields DFQATT for CDR1 and SNEGSKA for CDR2. CDR3 length: 13 amino acids, cysteine to phenylalanine. Of all the DNA, just the CDR3 is kept, 39 bases in frame from base 1. The germline V and J ends show losses of 6 bases and 1 base respectively, and no gene match explains 5 bases of the junction. Donors were 40 or so systemically healthy Caucasian individuals from Russia aged 6 to 90 years. Roughly 10 milliliters of peripheral blood were drawn from each donor into EDTA-treated Vacutainer tubes. Ficoll-Paque density-gradient centrifugation was used to isolate PBMCs, with at least 7 million obtained per sample. Total RNA, at least 5 micrograms per sample, was extracted from PBMCs with Trizol reagent. The percentages of naive CD45RAhigh/CD27high T cells were determined by flow cytometry on a PBMC aliquot from every donor.

This sample stems from a study of blood T cells in healthy people across ages (dated by TCRdb to between 2014 and 2017). Background for the entire study: In model experiments, template switching captured roughly one uniquely barcoded TCR beta cDNA molecule for every two T cells. Age-related changes in TCR beta repertoire diversity were measured in the study by deep sequencing normalized with unique cDNA molecular identifiers. Using the same blood draw, the study looked at two additional independent replicas of 1 million unique cDNA reads for two donors, one aged 18 to 30 and the other aged 80 or older. Four age groups were formed from the donors: young (average about 16 years), middle-aged (approximately 42), aged (approximately 60) and long-lived (less than 85). The investigation overall reported the following: There was a strong correlation between observed TCR beta diversity and the percentage of naive T cells measured by flow cytometry. The long-lived group showed more naive CD4+ T cells, fewer expanded clones and increased TCR diversity than the aged group, suggesting age selection. Since profiling was done on bulk unsorted PBMCs, naive and antigen-experienced compartments could not be conclusively compared. As age increased, observed TCR beta diversity per million T cells dropped in a roughly linear way, and a significant reduction was already evident by age around 41. Estimates of total diversity based on one million sequenced T cells were considered lower bounds and underestimates. Because the CMV infection status of the donors was unknown, age-related changes in expanded clonotypes may potentially have been confounded.

The library was made by 5' RACE. The reads were generated on an Illumina HiSeq 2500. The second PCR ran for roughly 6 to 11 cycles and used a J-beta primer mix along with a sample-barcoded 5' primer. A unique molecular identifier was introduced onto each TCR beta cDNA molecule by a template-switch 5' adaptor carrying 12 random nucleotides. Each sample yielded at least 2.5 million CDR3-containing paired-end reads. The Mint cDNA synthesis kit, primed by a TRBC-specific oligonucleotide, was used to synthesize first-strand cDNA from all RNA. All cDNA was treated with uracil-DNA glycosylase and then went through a first 18-cycle PCR with the universal primers M1SS and BC2_uni_R. As for how the authors treated the data: For normalization, 1 million high-quality reads, each with a distinct molecular identifier, were randomly selected from each sample. Reads with shared molecular identifiers were discarded instead of being binned into consensus sequences. CDR3 identification, clonotype clustering and error correction used MiTCR with a Q25 quality threshold and the strictest error-elimination algorithm. A nonparametric unseen species model with Euler transformation was used to estimate lower-bound total TCR beta diversity. TCRdb itself trimmed the public reads at Q25 with fastp, ran MiXCR and retained productive beta chains. Every CDR3 protein is listed once, alongside the most common genes and DNA of its rows. For this entry, the V and J calls and clone size follow TCRdb and not the study's own pipeline. Counted in this sample were about 800,000 distinct CDR3 sequences; just under 25% of them appeared once. The ten largest make up approximately 4% of the sample.

This same sample was also taken into another study, of T cells of mothers and their children. In that second paper, the authors write: Donors were nine systemically healthy Caucasian individuals: three mothers and their six children. cDNA synthesis used all of the extracted RNA, with 1.5 ug of RNA in each 15 ul reaction. In the second PCR, sample barcodes and 2-4 random nucleotides were introduced via the M1S primer. Over 8 million TCR beta CDR3 reads came from each mother, compared with about 3.2 million reads from each child. In both related and unrelated pairs, thymic selection shapes the output of TCR recombination in a similar way, with inherited differences having only a minor effect. Normalized repertoire overlap was always slightly but never significantly higher in related than unrelated mother-child pairs. No persistent microchimeric T cell clones were detected, at a sensitivity of roughly 96 clones per million clonotypes. The study used deep NGS to compare TCR beta repertoires of mothers and children, seeking features distinguishing related mother-child pairs from unrelated individuals. The mean age was 40 +/- 4 years for the mothers and approximately 11 +/- 4 years for the children. After adapter ligation was performed with NEBNext reagents, the libraries were sequenced on an Illumina HiSeq 2000 with 100+100 nt paired-end reads. To prevent cross-contamination, the mother and child libraries were prepared one month apart and sequenced in separate runs. Between roughly 450,000 and 2,200,000 distinct TCR beta clonotypes were identified per donor. Naive TCR beta clonotypes were estimated from low-frequency clonotypes matched to each donor's FACS-determined naive share, without sorting.

The sequence links TRBV20-1 to TRBJ1-1; 7 central bases correspond to TRBD1. The sequenced sample was blood. The sequence came from a boy aged 5-17 years in good health. This receptor has the CDR3 CSARGGGNTEAFF. At the DNA level, the sequence is TGCAGTGCCAGGGGGGGAGGGAACACTGAAGCTTTCTTT.